In this sample, the clone carrying this T cell receptor (beta chain) turned up once. As originally analysed: The assay estimated nucleated cells by amplifying reference gene primers. Profiled with immunoSEQ multiplex PCR; TCRdb holds only in-frame clones, not every one. The V and J calls and the clone size are those of that table, but D and trimming were determined from the DNA. The repertoire includes 250,000 to 350,000 clones, roughly 90% of them detected once, and 9.5% to 15% sits in the top ten. This record belongs to a study of blood T cell repertoires in COVID-19. The overall study: There were acute and convalescent COVID-19 samples, and they came from the United States, Italy and Spain. PBMCs, B-cell-depleted T cells, or T cells provided the cDNA or gDNA that made up the material.

There are 12 residues in the CDR3. Germline CDR1 is SQVTM and CDR2 is ANQGSEA. The V gene end was trimmed by 5 bases and the J gene end by 7 bases; junction bases not matched to a gene: 7. The sequence came from a woman aged 55-69 years with acute or convalescent COVID-19. Sample: peripheral blood. This chain joins TRBV29-1 and TRBJ2-5, with TRBD2 matching 7 bases. The CDR3 region is CSVWGGYGTQYF. The CDR3 nucleotides are TGCAGCGTTTGGGGGGGATATGGGACCCAGTACTTC.